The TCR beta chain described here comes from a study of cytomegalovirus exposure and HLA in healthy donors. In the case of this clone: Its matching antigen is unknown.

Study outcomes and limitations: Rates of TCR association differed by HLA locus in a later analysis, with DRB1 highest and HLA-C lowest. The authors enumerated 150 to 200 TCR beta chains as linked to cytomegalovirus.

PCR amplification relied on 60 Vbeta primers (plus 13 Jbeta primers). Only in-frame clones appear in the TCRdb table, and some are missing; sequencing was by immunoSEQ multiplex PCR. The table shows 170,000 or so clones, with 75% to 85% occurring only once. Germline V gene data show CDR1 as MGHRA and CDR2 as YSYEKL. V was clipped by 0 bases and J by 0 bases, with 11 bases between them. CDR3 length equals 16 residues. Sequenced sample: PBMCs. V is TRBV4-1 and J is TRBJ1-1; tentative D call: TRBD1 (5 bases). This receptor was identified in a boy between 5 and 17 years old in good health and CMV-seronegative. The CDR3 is CASSQDSGRVNTEAFF. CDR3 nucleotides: TGCGCCAGCAGCCAAGATTCCGGCAGGGTGAACACTGAAGCTTTCTTT.